Presented here are 16 T cell receptor beta chains from one specimen sequenced in a study of T cells in Graves' hyperthyroidism and ophthalmopathy. Amplified TCR beta CDR3 regions derived from RNA transcripts. The HTBI set primed first-round TCR CDR3 RT-PCR. Via MiXCR, TCRdb re-called the multiplex PCR reads, giving one row per CDR3 protein. The top ten clones hold around 50% of a sample with approximately 490,000 distinct CDR3 sequences, about 22% of them seen once. Sequences were obtained from blood. The receptors were sampled from a woman between 70 and 85 years old with Graves' ophthalmopathy.

The chain recombines TRBV15 with TRBJ1-5; no clear D gene. Germline lookup yields CDR1 LNHNV and CDR2 YYDKDF (reference sequence). The CDR3 has 11 amino acids. V was trimmed by 2 bases and J by 8 bases, leaving 4 bases between them. The CDR3 reads CATSRKEPQHF. The CDR3 DNA follows: TGTGCCACCAGCAGAAAAGAGCCCCAGCATTTT.

The table lists this clonotype with many counts. This chain joins TRBV3-1 and TRBJ2-1, with 8 bases that match TRBD2. CDR1 and CDR2 (germline): LGHDT, YNNKEL (reference sequence). The CDR3 is 14 residues long. V shed 4 bases, J shed 4 bases, and the junction held 3 bases outside the gene matches. The CDR3 region is CASSPRLAYNEQFF. DNA of the CDR3: TGTGCCAGCAGCCCTCGACTAGCGTACAATGAGCAGTTCTTC.

Points on this clonotype: The junction departs from germline at one end; a sequencing error may be responsible. This chain links TRBV7-9 with TRBJ1-2, with D possibly TRBD1 on 6 matching bases. The CDR3 runs to 18 residues. Germline CDR1 SEHNR, CDR2 FQNEAQ (reference sequence). The CDR3 DNA sequence: TGCGCCAGCAGCCAAGAACTTGGGGTCCGGGGGGCCCAATATGGCTACACCTTC. The encoded protein is CASSQELGVRGAQYGYTF.

The gene calls are TRBV5-1 and TRBJ2-7; TRBD2 matches 9 bases. Germline V lookup: CDR1 SGHRS, CDR2 YFSETQ. V was pared by 4 bases and J by 2 bases, with 10 bases of the junction left unmatched. The CDR3 is 16 residues long. The CDR3 DNA reads as TGCGCCAGCAGCCCCCAAACGGCTAGCGGGACCTACGAGCAGTACTTC. This translates into CASSPQTASGTYEQYF.

This clonotype has ten or more counts. V usage is TRBV2 and J usage is TRBJ2-7, with D perhaps TRBD1 (6 bases). The CDR3 is 14 amino acids. The germline V gene encodes CDR1 SNHLY and CDR2 FYNNEI. Trimming took 2 bases from V and 4 from J, leaving 12 bases between them. The CDR3 DNA is TGTGCCAGCAGTGAAAGTTACAGGGAGTACGAGCAGTACTTC. Protein: CASSESYREYEQYF.

This clonotype was detected only a few times. The chain uses TRBV7-9 and TRBJ1-4; D uncertain. Germline V gene lookup returns CDR1 SEHNR and CDR2 FQNEAQ (reference sequence). Trimming cost V 1 base and J 5 bases, with 20 bases left between them. This CDR3 has 18 residues. The CDR3 loop reads CASSLGSGGYRKNEKLFF. The CDR3 coding sequence is TGTGCCAGCAGCTTAGGATCAGGCGGGTACAGAAAAAATGAAAAACTGTTTTTT.

This clonotype was counted between two and nine times. The CDR3 DNA reads TGTGCCAGCACCCAACCCCGGACAGGCGTGGGAGAGCAGTACTTC. This codes for CASTQPRTGVGEQYF. V is TRBV28 and J is TRBJ2-7; 7 nucleotides match TRBD1. This CDR3 region has 15 residues. Trimming took 7 bases from V and 7 from J; bases not matched to a gene: 16. Germline assignment: CDR1 MDHEN and CDR2 SYDVKM.

This chain uses TRBV6-1 with TRBJ1-6; D is unresolved. CDR3 size: 14 residues. V was pared by 8 bases and J by 9 bases, with 17 bases between. CDR1 is MNHNS and CDR2 is SASEGT in the germline V gene. The CDR3 here is CASRRIRAASPLHF. As DNA, the CDR3 is TGTGCCAGCCGTCGGATCCGGGCAGCTTCACCCCTCCACTTT.

This clonotype was counted a few times. The V gene is TRBV6-5, the J gene TRBJ1-1; D gene ambiguous. Germline assignment: CDR1 MNHEY and CDR2 SVGAGI. The length of the CDR3 is 19 residues. The V gene lost 2 bases and the J gene lost 2 bases, with 24 bases spanning the gap. For the CDR3, the DNA is TGTGCCAGCAGTTACAGGGCTAGGGTAATAATCGGACTAAACACTGAAGCTTTCTTT. It translates to CASSYRARVIIGLNTEAFF.

This clonotype was counted a few times. CDR3 in amino acids: CASSLPGNGYTF. CDR3 DNA sequence: TGTGCCAGCAGCTTACCAGGGAACGGCTACACCTTC. The rearrangement joins TRBV7-9 to TRBJ1-2, with a weak D call TRBD1 (5 bases). The CDR3 has 12 residues. Germline V gene lookup returns CDR1 SEHNR and CDR2 FQNEAQ (reference sequence). With 2 bases removed from V and 8 bases from J, the gap between germline ends came to 9 bases.

This chain links TRBV20-1 with TRBJ1-2; D ambiguous. The V and J ends lost 0 bases and 8 bases respectively, with 16 bases between them. Germline CDR1 reads DFQATT; CDR2 reads SNEGSKA (reference sequence). CDR3 length equals 14 residues. CDR3 bases: TGCAGTGCTAGAGACAGTTTTGCGGGGTTAGGCTACACCTTC. Translating it yields CSARDSFAGLGYTF.

This clonotype was observed at least ten times. This rearrangement joins TRBV27 to TRBJ2-3; tentatively, D is TRBD1 (8 bases). The CDR3 covers 16 residues. Germline V gives CDR1 MNHEY, CDR2 SMNVEV (reference sequence). The germline V and J ends were trimmed by 5 bases and 1 base, with 16 bases remaining between them. In nucleotides, the CDR3 is TGTGCCAGCAGTCTCTCACAGGGGGGGGGCACAGATACGCAGTATTTT. Its protein product is CASSLSQGGGTDTQYF.

This clonotype came up a few times. Here the CDR3 DNA reads TGTGCCATCAGTCCGGGAGGGACGGAAAAACTGTTTTTT. It is translated as CAISPGGTEKLFF. This sequence joins TRBV10-3 and TRBJ1-4; D perhaps matches TRBD1 (5 bases). The V end was cut by 5 bases, the J end by 8 bases, with 12 bases between. Per the germline V gene, CDR1 is ENHRY and CDR2 is SYGVKD. This CDR3 is 13 amino acids long.

This chain uses TRBV6-2 or TRBV6-3 with TRBJ2-7; possibly TRBD1 for D (6 bases). Trimming took off 7 bases at V and 0 bases at J, with 19 bases between the two ends. The CDR3 runs to 16 residues. From germline, CDR1 is MNHEY and CDR2 SVGEGT. The CDR3 nucleotides are TGTGCCAGCAATCGTTGCTTTTGGACAGCCTCCTACGAGCAGTACTTC. As protein: CASNRCFWTASYEQYF.

Here the CDR3 DNA reads TGTGCCAGCAGCGTCCGAGAAGGGCAGGACGGCTACACCTTC. Its translation is CASSVREGQDGYTF. This chain uses TRBV9 with TRBJ1-2; D remains unclear. CDR3 size: 14 residues. In germline, CDR1 is SGDLS, CDR2 YYNGEE. V gave up 2 bases and J gave up 8 bases, with 16 bases separating them.

The chain recombines TRBV27 with TRBJ1-1, with 7 positions matching TRBD1. This CDR3 spans 11 amino acids. Looked up from germline, CDR1 is MNHEY and CDR2 is SMNVEV (reference sequence). V was pared by 4 bases and J by 9 bases, with 2 bases of the junction left unmatched. CDR3 DNA: TGTGCCAGCAGTTCACAGGGGAAAGCTTTCTTT. It encodes CASSSQGKAFF.